This entry lists 19 T cell receptor beta chains sequenced from one sample in a study of blood T cells in healthy people across ages. Primed by a sample-barcoded 5' primer and a J-beta primer mix, a second PCR proceeded for about 7 to 11 cycles. Each CDR3 protein is one row after TCRdb ran MiXCR on the 5' RACE reads. The top ten hold about 8% of the sample, which has 1.5 million to 2 million distinct CDR3 sequences, under 30% seen once. The sequenced material came from blood. These receptors were obtained from a woman between 25 and 40 years old in good health.

The chain is built from TRBV7-9 and TRBJ2-1; D gene unclear. The CDR3 length is 12 residues. V lost 1 base and J 12 bases, leaving 10 bases between the germline ends. Germline lookup yields CDR1 SEHNR and CDR2 FQNEAQ (reference sequence). The CDR3 region is CASSLELVGQFF. As DNA, the CDR3 is TGTGCCAGCAGCTTAGAATTGGTGGGGCAGTTCTTC. Based on the CDR3 plus reference TRBV7-9 and TRBJ2-1, the full variable domain is DTGVSQNPRHKITKRGQNVTFRCDPISEHNRLYWYRQTLGQGPEFLTYFQNEAQLEKSRLLSDRFSAERPKGSFSTLEIQRTEQGDSAMYLCASSLELVGQFFGPGTRLTVL.

This clonotype has a count of ten or more. The chain recombines TRBV12-3 or TRBV12-4 with TRBJ1-2, with 12 bases identical to TRBD1. Unmatched junction bases numbered 7, after V lost 6 bases and J lost 11 bases. The CDR3 totals 13 residues. Here the CDR3 reads CASSPGQGARYTF. In nucleotides, the CDR3 is TGTGCCAGCAGCCCGGGACAGGGGGCGCGGTACACCTTC.

The chain recombines TRBV28 with TRBJ2-5; 8 positions agree with TRBD2. TRBJ2-7 explains the end of the DNA better; the J call may be wrong. The germline V gene has CDR1 MDHEN and CDR2 SYDVKM. The CDR3 loop spans 15 amino acids. The DNA of the CDR3 is TGTGCCAGCAGCACCCCCAGCGGGGGTCACCGCGAGCAGTACTTC. Amino acid sequence: CASSTPSGGHREQYF.

The sample holds a few counts of this clonotype. Written as DNA, the CDR3 is TGTGCCAGCACCCCGTTCGGGGAGCTGGGCACAGATACGCAGTATTTT. Amino acids: CASTPFGELGTDTQYF. The J gene is TRBJ2-3, the V gene TRBV7-9; a weak D match, TRBD2 (5 bases). The germline gives CDR1 SEHNR, CDR2 FQNEAQ (reference sequence). The V gene lost 7 bases and the J gene lost 1 base, with 18 bases spanning the gap. The CDR3 runs to 16 residues.

About this clonotype: A much bigger clone sits one base away, suggesting this may be a read error. V gene TRBV5-1 combines with J gene TRBJ2-7; tentative D call: TRBD1 (6 bases). The CDR3 covers 13 residues. Germline assignment: CDR1 SGHRS and CDR2 YFSETQ. The CDR3 region is CASSGTSTYEQCF. The CDR3 bases are TGCGCCAGCAGTGGGACATCAACTTACGAGCAGTGCTTC.

V gene TRBV19 combines with J gene TRBJ2-4; D might be TRBD1 (6 bases). CDR3 length equals 17 residues. The germline V gene encodes CDR1 LNHDA and CDR2 SQIVND (reference sequence). V dropped 4 bases and J dropped 0 bases, with 16 bases sitting between them. The CDR3 nucleotides are TGTGCCAGTAGTAAGCGTCCGGACAGCTTAGCCAAAAACATTCAGTACTTC. Translating gives CASSKRPDSLAKNIQYF.

This chain links TRBV5-1 with TRBJ1-1; no clear D. Trimming removed 0 bases from V and 1 base from J, with 10 bases in between. The V gene's germline CDR1 is SGHRS and CDR2 YFSETQ. This CDR3 spans 15 amino acids. CDR3 bases: TGCGCCAGCAGCTTGGGGAATCTAGGGAACACTGAAGCTTTCTTT. Encoded protein: CASSLGNLGNTEAFF.

Comments on this clonotype: A single base separates this from a much larger clone, so it may be a read error. Likely a read error: the CDR3 ends without its conserved phenylalanine or tryptophan. The chain carries TRBV12-3 or TRBV12-4 and TRBJ2-5, with 7 positions matching TRBD1. Losses at the gene ends were 3 bases for V and 3 bases for J; bases not matched to a gene: 7. The CDR3 has 15 residues. The CDR3 sequence is CASSFWGTAKETQYL. As DNA, the CDR3 is TGTGCCAGCAGTTTTTGGGGGACAGCTAAAGAGACCCAGTACCTC.

This clonotype was seen at least ten times. The chain recombines TRBV13 with TRBJ2-7; D may be TRBD2 (7 bases). CDR1 PRHDT and CDR2 FYEKMQ come from the germline V gene (reference sequence). There are 13 residues in the CDR3. V lost 8 bases and J lost 2, with 13 bases in between. This CDR3 reads CASGRGPTYEQYF. For the CDR3, the DNA is TGTGCCAGCGGGCGGGGGCCCACCTACGAGCAGTACTTC. The complete variable domain, with remaining parts taken from reference TRBV13 and TRBJ2-7, reads AAGVIQSPRHLIKEKRETATLKCYPIPRHDTVYWYQQGPGQDPQFLISFYEKMQSDKGSIPDRFSAQQFSDYHSELNMSSLELGDSALYFCASGRGPTYEQYFGPGTRLTVT.

In its sample, this clonotype was seen a few times. This chain links TRBV29-1 with TRBJ1-1; 7 bases agree with TRBD1. The junction had 7 bases not matched to a gene; V was cut back by 5 bases and J by 4 bases. The CDR3 extends over 13 amino acids. Germline CDR1 SQVTM, CDR2 ANQGSEA. The DNA of the CDR3 is TGCAGCGTTAGGGGACAGAGTCTCACTGAAGCTTTCTTT. Translated: CSVRGQSLTEAFF.

This clonotype has ten or more counts. The rearrangement uses TRBV27 and TRBJ2-7; D might be TRBD1 or TRBD2, each matching 6 bases. V lost 4 bases to trimming and J lost 3 bases, with 13 bases between them. The germline V gene has CDR1 MNHEY and CDR2 SMNVEV (reference sequence). CDR3 length: 14 residues. CDR3 in amino acids: CASSSGGLGYEQYF. The CDR3 DNA reads TGTGCCAGCAGTTCTGGGGGGCTTGGCTACGAGCAGTACTTC.

The chain carries TRBV6-6 and TRBJ2-1; the D is unclear. CDR1 and CDR2 (germline): MNHNY, SVGAGI (reference sequence). The V end was cut by 2 bases, the J end by 0 bases, with 5 bases between. This CDR3 is 14 amino acids long. The chain's CDR3 is CASSYRASYNEQFF. For the CDR3, the DNA is TGTGCCAGCAGTTACCGGGCCTCCTACAATGAGCAGTTCTTC.

This rearrangement joins TRBV6-1 to TRBJ1-1; D ambiguous. CDR1 and CDR2 (germline): MNHNS, SASEGT. The V and J ends lost 1 base and 8 bases respectively, with 11 bases between them. CDR3 length equals 13 residues. CDR3 loop: CASSEVAQLEAFF. Written as DNA, the CDR3 is TGTGCCAGCAGTGAAGTAGCACAGCTGGAAGCTTTCTTT.

A word on this clonotype: A single base separates this from a much larger clone, so it may be a read error. V usage is TRBV6-5 and J usage is TRBJ1-2, with 7 positions matching TRBD1. The CDR3 extends over 14 amino acids. J lost 6 bases, V lost 6 bases, and 10 bases had no gene match. The V gene's germline CDR1 is MNHEY and CDR2 SVGAGI. CDR3 sequence (DNA): TGTGCCAGCAGGGCCTCCGGGACAGAGCATGGCTACACCTTC. Amino acid sequence: CASRASGTEHGYTF.

The V gene is TRBV6-2 or TRBV6-3, the J gene TRBJ1-5; 9 bases align to TRBD1. CDR1 is MNHEY, CDR2 SVGEGT, per germline. V lost 4 bases to trimming and J lost 6 bases; unmatched junction nucleotides: 4. This CDR3 has 14 residues. DNA of the CDR3: TGTGCCAGCAGTTCGGGACAGGGCGTTCAGCCCCAGCATTTT. Its translation is CASSSGQGVQPQHF.

V is TRBV20-1 and J is TRBJ2-3; 9 bases align to TRBD2. The germline gives CDR1 DFQATT, CDR2 SNEGSKA (reference sequence). This CDR3 has 16 amino acids. V lost 2 bases and J lost 6; bases outside the gene matches: 12. CDR3 sequence reads: CSARSPISGGPDTQYF. As DNA, the CDR3 is TGCAGTGCTAGATCCCCGATCAGCGGGGGGCCCGATACGCAGTATTTT.

This clonotype showed up just a few times. The CDR3 here is CASSYRLSSYNEQFF. The CDR3, as DNA: TGTGCCAGCAGTTACCGACTTAGCTCCTACAATGAGCAGTTCTTC. This chain joins TRBV6-5 and TRBJ2-1, with D hard to call. The germline V and J ends were trimmed by 2 bases and 0 bases, with 8 bases remaining between them. There are 15 residues in the CDR3. Germline lookup yields CDR1 MNHEY and CDR2 SVGAGI.

This clonotype came up a few times. The V gene is TRBV7-9, the J gene TRBJ2-1, with no clear D. Trimming pared 1 base from V and 9 bases from J, leaving 10 bases between. This CDR3 contains 13 residues. CDR1 is SEHNR and CDR2 is FQNEAQ in the germline V gene (reference sequence). CDR3: CASSLGPWSEQFF. The CDR3 coding sequence is TGTGCCAGCAGCTTAGGGCCCTGGAGTGAGCAGTTCTTC. The complete variable domain, with remaining parts taken from reference TRBV7-9 and TRBJ2-1, reads DTGVSQNPRHKITKRGQNVTFRCDPISEHNRLYWYRQTLGQGPEFLTYFQNEAQLEKSRLLSDRFSAERPKGSFSTLEIQRTEQGDSAMYLCASSLGPWSEQFFGPGTRLTVL.

There are a few counts of this clonotype. The chain recombines TRBV20-1 with TRBJ2-5; D may match TRBD1 or TRBD2 (5 bases each). Germline CDR1 is DFQATT and CDR2 is SNEGSKA (reference sequence). There are 15 residues in the CDR3. V lost 2 bases and J lost 4, with 17 bases in between. CDR3 in DNA: TGCAGTGCTAGATTTTTCGGGGACCCGGGAGAGACCCAGTACTTC. This codes for CSARFFGDPGETQYF.